This T cell receptor beta chain derives from a study of blood T cell repertoires in COVID-19 (dated by TCRdb to about 2020). With respect to the entire study: Collaborator samples came from the United States, Italy and Spain and covered acute and convalescent phases of COVID-19. The prospective study material was composed of cDNA or gDNA derived from T cells, B-cell-depleted T cells, or PBMCs. Where HLA class I and class II types were available, the types were taken from metadata supplied by the sample provider, not from assay-based typing. The samples were drawn from the first 160 participants of the ongoing ImmuneRACE study and from over a thousand subjects provided by 6 global collaborators. Sample metadata almost always included a de-identified subject ID, COVID-19 status, age in years and sex. The repertoires were released in a freely available public database meant as a resource for research on the immune response to SARS-CoV-2. Deeply sampled blood TCRbeta repertoires from subjects exposed to, actively infected with, or recovered from COVID-19 were included in the dataset.

Participants in the prospective study were enrolled through a virtual design, were aged roughly 18 to 100 years, and lived in approximately 24 United States geographic areas. To assign participants to cohorts, the prospective study relied on clinical history that participants themselves reported in a screening survey and a study questionnaire. For ImmuneRACE Cohort 3, a participant was defined as recovered based on two consecutive negative NP/OP PCR tests, clearance by a healthcare professional, or resolution of symptoms. Each participant in the prospective study had whole blood, serum and a nasopharyngeal or oropharyngeal swab collected by mobile phlebotomists. Additional blood draws and questionnaires over an approximately two-month period could optionally be provided by prospective study participants. Before DNA extraction, prospective study blood samples were shipped either frozen or at room temperature.

From cysteine to phenylalanine, the CDR3 is 19 amino acids long. The kept DNA is CDR3 alone, 57 bases in frame from the first base. CDR1 and CDR2, per the germline V gene, are MNHEY and SVGEGT. The junction shows trimming of 0 bases on V and 4 bases on J, plus 21 bases between the germline ends. Note on this clone: The antigen it recognizes is unknown. No much larger clonotype is one base removed from it; base qualities were not supplied.

TCRbeta CDR3 regions were amplified from genomic DNA using the immunoSEQ Assay, a bias-controlled multiplex PCR. Turning to the authors' computational methods: The number of nucleated cells in each sample was estimated by amplification of reference gene primers within the assay. To quantify the absolute abundance of each unique TCRbeta CDR3 rearrangement, sequence reads were collapsed and filtered. For each sample, productive Simpson clonality was calculated as the square root of Simpson's diversity index over productive rearrangements. TCRdb carries this immuneACCESS record with in-frame sequences only. Its versions omit some clonotypes, under half of them owing to an unresolved V gene in the studies checked, with the rest unexplained. V and J calls and clone size are as listed in that table; D and trimming were resolved from the DNA. Here the sample has some 250,000 clones; about 89% occur a single time. The ten largest clones represent approximately 9% of the sample.

Points the paper makes about the study in general: The quantity of clinical and demographic metadata differed by source and by participant and was supplied without curation.

The receptor comes from a man between 40 and 49 years old who had recovered from COVID-19. The chain employs TRBV6-2 or TRBV6-3 and TRBJ2-2; the D gene is perhaps TRBD1, on 7 matching bases. Material: PBMCs or T cells enriched from blood (not recorded which). The CDR3 region reads CASSYSEGTDYRGTGELFF. The DNA sequence is TGTGCCAGCAGTTACTCGGAGGGGACAGACTACCGGGGCACCGGGGAGCTGTTTTTT.